This passage covers 26 T cell receptor beta chains from one sample sequenced in a study of blood T cell repertoires in COVID-19. Produced via immunoSEQ multiplex PCR; TCRdb's table is partial and in-frame only. The sample consists of 250,000 to 300,000 clones, roughly 86% of them appearing once. The sample comprised PBMCs or T cells enriched from blood (not recorded which). These receptors all stem from a woman aged 45 to 65 who had been exposed to COVID-19.

The CDR3 loop reads CASSLETGNQPQHF. Written as DNA, the CDR3 is TGTGCCAGCAGCCTAGAGACAGGGAATCAGCCCCAGCATTTT. This chain joins TRBV7-9 and TRBJ1-5; 7 nucleotides match TRBD1. V gave up 5 bases and J gave up 4 bases; unmatched junction bases: 5. The CDR3 loop spans 14 amino acids. In germline, CDR1 is SEHNR, CDR2 FQNEAQ (reference sequence).

The table lists this clone with a count of one. The V and J genes are TRBV2 and TRBJ2-1; TRBD1 matches 9 bases. V dropped 1 base and J dropped 5; count of bases not matched to a gene: 12. Germline V gene sequence: CDR1 SNHLY, CDR2 FYNNEI. The CDR3 spans 18 residues. The CDR3, as DNA: TGTGCCAGCAGTGAAGTATACCGCACAGGGGGCAGGAACAATGAGCAGTTCTTC. Protein: CASSEVYRTGGRNNEQFF.

This clone showed up just a few times. The chain employs TRBV14 and TRBJ2-2; D possibly corresponds to TRBD1 (6 bases). V lost 7 bases and J lost 5, with 29 bases in between. Germline CDR1 and CDR2: SGHDN and FVKESK. The CDR3 totals 19 residues. The CDR3 DNA follows: TGTGCCAGCATCACAAGACTAACTAGGACAGAGGGGCAAACCGGGGAGCTGTTTTTT. This translates into CASITRLTRTEGQTGELFF.

V usage is TRBV14 and J usage is TRBJ2-3, with TRBD2 identical over 13 bases. The CDR3 is made up of 15 amino acids. Germline CDR1 and CDR2: SGHDN and FVKESK. V gave up 8 bases and J gave up 2 bases; unmatched junction bases: 4. CDR3 amino acids: CASRTSGGITDTQYF. DNA for the CDR3: TGTGCCAGCCGGACTAGCGGGGGAATCACAGATACGCAGTATTTT.

This rearrangement joins TRBV5-4 to TRBJ2-1; D unclear. This CDR3 has 12 residues. V lost 2 bases to trimming and J lost 9 bases, with 9 bases between them. Germline CDR1 reads SGHNT; CDR2 reads YYREEE (reference sequence). CDR3 sequence: CASSLEASEQFF. The CDR3 region has the DNA TGTGCCAGCAGCTTAGAGGCTAGTGAGCAGTTCTTC.

The rearrangement uses TRBV5-1 and TRBJ2-1; 9 nucleotides align to TRBD1. This CDR3 spans 15 amino acids. The germline V gene encodes CDR1 SGHRS and CDR2 YFSETQ. J lost 5 bases, V lost 3 bases, and 6 bases had no gene match. CDR3 loop: CASSSGTGLNNEQFF. In nucleotides, the CDR3 is TGCGCCAGCAGCTCCGGGACAGGGCTGAACAATGAGCAGTTCTTC.

V and J are TRBV28 and TRBJ1-2; D remains ambiguous. The CDR3 totals 16 residues. CDR1 MDHEN and CDR2 SYDVKM come from the germline V gene. V lost 6 bases and J lost 1, with 18 bases in between. CDR3 coding DNA: TGTGCCAGCAGACCCCCCGGGAACATGGGTAACTATGGCTACACCTTC. This gives the protein CASRPPGNMGNYGYTF.

The V call is TRBV18, the J call TRBJ1-4; D remains unclear. The CDR3 loop spans 13 amino acids. Deletions cut 1 base from V and 4 bases from J, with 4 bases between. Germline V gene sequence: CDR1 KGHSH, CDR2 LQKENI. The CDR3: CASSPRDNEKLFF. Here the CDR3 DNA reads TGTGCCAGCTCACCACGAGATAATGAAAAACTGTTTTTT.

This chain connects TRBV15 to TRBJ2-3; D might be TRBD1 (6 bases). Germline V gene sequence: CDR1 LNHNV, CDR2 YYDKDF (reference sequence). CDR3 length equals 17 residues. Trimming removed 0 bases from V and 0 bases from J, with 13 bases in between. The CDR3 DNA reads as TGTGCCACCAGCAGAGATCCCGGGACAATTAGCACAGATACGCAGTATTTT. Encoded protein: CATSRDPGTISTDTQYF.

The chain links TRBV7-2 to TRBJ1-2, with 7 bases matching TRBD1. Germline V CDR1 and CDR2: SGHTA, FQGNSA. The junction had 7 bases not matched to a gene; V was cut back by 7 bases and J by 2 bases. CDR3 length: 14 residues. The CDR3 loop is CASTEGAENYGYTF. The CDR3 DNA reads as TGTGCCAGCACCGAGGGGGCTGAAAACTATGGCTACACCTTC.

This chain joins TRBV7-9 and TRBJ1-4; D is unresolved. This CDR3 is built from 15 residues. Trimming shortened V by 5 bases and J by 2 bases, and 12 bases separated the two germline ends. Germline V gene sequence: CDR1 SEHNR, CDR2 FQNEAQ (reference sequence). CDR3 coding DNA: TGTGCCAGCAGCCCATTGGAGGGCACTAATGAAAAACTGTTTTTT. Encoded protein: CASSPLEGTNEKLFF.

CDR3 amino acids: CASNPGQGDNSPLHF. The CDR3 DNA reads as TGTGCCAGTAATCCCGGACAGGGCGATAATTCACCCCTCCACTTT. This chain joins TRBV19 and TRBJ1-6, with 8 bases matching TRBD1. V trimming: 7 bases; J trimming: 5 bases; junction bases outside the gene matches: 7. Germline V gene lookup returns CDR1 LNHDA and CDR2 SQIVND (reference sequence). This CDR3 is built from 15 residues.

There are a few counts of this clone. The chain carries TRBV5-4 and TRBJ2-1, with no clear D. Germline V gives CDR1 SGHNT, CDR2 YYREEE (reference sequence). This CDR3 region has 14 residues. V lost 0 bases, J lost 1 base, and 5 bases lay in between. CDR3 nucleotides: TGTGCCAGCAGCTTGGCCCCTTCCTACAATGAGCAGTTCTTC. This gives the protein CASSLAPSYNEQFF.

This clone occurred a few times. The chain combines TRBV30 with TRBJ2-7, with 9 bases fitting TRBD1. This CDR3 is built from 15 residues. Losses at the gene ends were 3 bases for V and 2 bases for J; bases not matched to a gene: 8. Germline V gives CDR1 GTSNPN, CDR2 SVGIG (reference sequence). CDR3 bases: TGTGCCTGGAGGGGGTTGGGACAGGGAACCTACGAGCAGTACTTC. Its protein product is CAWRGLGQGTYEQYF.

V and J are TRBV10-3 and TRBJ2-7; the match to TRBD1 covers 8 bases. Germline values: CDR1 ENHRY, CDR2 SYGVKD. J lost 3 bases, V lost 4 bases, and 5 bases had no gene match. CDR3 length: 14 amino acids. CDR3 sequence reads: CAISAGTGHYEQYF. The CDR3 nucleotides are TGTGCCATCAGTGCAGGGACAGGTCACTACGAGCAGTACTTC.

This chain joins TRBV28 and TRBJ2-3, with D perhaps TRBD1 (5 bases). Germline V gene data show CDR1 as MDHEN and CDR2 as SYDVKM. V lost 2 bases, J lost 1 base, and 16 bases lay in between. CDR3 length: 17 amino acids. CDR3 residues: CASSLDVLSRGTDTQYF. CDR3 DNA: TGTGCCAGCAGTTTAGATGTTCTTAGCAGGGGCACAGATACGCAGTATTTT.

The J gene is TRBJ2-3, the V gene TRBV4-2, with 7 bases fitting TRBD2. The CDR3 runs 16 residues. V lost 1 base, J lost 2 bases, and 6 bases stayed unmatched. Germline CDR1 LGHNA, CDR2 YNFKEQ. CDR3 loop: CASSQGTAGITDTQYF. CDR3 nucleotide sequence: TGTGCCAGCAGCCAAGGAACAGCGGGGATCACAGATACGCAGTATTTT.

The table lists this clone with a few counts. The chain links TRBV28 to TRBJ2-1; 7 nucleotides align to TRBD1. V shed 4 bases, J shed 6 bases, and the junction held 12 bases outside the gene matches. The CDR3 spans 16 residues. Germline V gene data show CDR1 as MDHEN and CDR2 as SYDVKM. DNA of the CDR3: TGTGCCAGCAGTTCCCGACAGGGCAGTGGAGGCAATGAGCAGTTCTTC. Translating gives CASSSRQGSGGNEQFF.

The rearrangement links TRBV30 to TRBJ2-3, with D possibly matching TRBD2 (7 bases). There are 19 residues in the CDR3. The V gene lost 3 bases and the J gene lost 2 bases, with 27 bases spanning the gap. The germline gives CDR1 GTSNPN, CDR2 SVGIG (reference sequence). CDR3 protein: CAWREIGAGPQGPTDTQYF. DNA for the CDR3: TGTGCCTGGAGGGAGATTGGAGCGGGGCCACAGGGACCCACAGATACGCAGTATTTT.

V is TRBV28 and J is TRBJ2-5; no definite D call. Germline lookup yields CDR1 MDHEN and CDR2 SYDVKM. This CDR3 comprises 14 residues. V was shortened by 3 bases and J by 3 bases, with 11 bases between the two germline ends. The CDR3 nucleotides read TGTGCCAGCAGTTTCGCGGCTGGAGAAGAGACCCAGTACTTC. This translates into CASSFAAGEETQYF.

This clone was observed a single time. As DNA, the CDR3 is TGTGCCAGCAGTCCCTATATAGCGGGGGGGAAGCAGTTCTTC. Its protein product is CASSPYIAGGKQFF. J is TRBJ2-1 and V is TRBV28, with 11 bases identical to TRBD2. This CDR3 region has 14 residues. The J segment lost 11 bases and the V segment lost 5 bases, leaving 8 bases of the junction unmatched. The germline V gene encodes CDR1 MDHEN and CDR2 SYDVKM. The complete variable domain, with remaining parts taken from reference TRBV28 and TRBJ2-1, reads DVKVTQSSRYLVKRTGEKVFLECVQDMDHENMFWYRQDPGLGLRLIYFSYDVKMKEKGDIPEGYSVSREKKERFSLILESASTNQTSMYLCASSPYIAGGKQFFGPGTRLTVL.

The chain links TRBV10-3 to TRBJ2-2; no clear D gene. V was trimmed by 6 bases and J by 5 bases, leaving 7 bases between them. Per the germline V gene, CDR1 is ENHRY and CDR2 is SYGVKD. This CDR3 comprises 12 residues. The CDR3 DNA sequence: TGTGCCATCAGGAAACAGACCGGGGAGCTGTTTTTT. It specifies CAIRKQTGELFF.

The genes are TRBV6-4 and TRBJ2-3; D is perhaps TRBD1 (6 bases). V lost 0 bases to trimming and J lost 4 bases, with 8 bases between them. Germline V lookup: CDR1 MRHNA, CDR2 SNTAGT. The CDR3 is 14 residues long. Here the CDR3 DNA reads TGTGCCAGCAGTGACTCCAGGGGCCCAGATACGCAGTATTTT. Residues: CASSDSRGPDTQYF.

The rearrangement joins TRBV7-2 to TRBJ2-1, with 9 nucleotides matching TRBD2. The CDR3 runs 15 residues. With 5 bases clipped from V and 5 bases from J, the junction kept 7 bases outside the gene matches. Per germline, CDR1 SGHTA and CDR2 FQGNSA. The CDR3 reads CASSPPAGGNNEQFF. CDR3 sequence (DNA): TGTGCCAGCAGCCCCCCAGCGGGGGGCAACAATGAGCAGTTCTTC. The full variable domain, in which reference TRBV7-2 and TRBJ2-1 provide the parts outside the CDR3, is GAGVSQSPSNKVTEKGKDVELRCDPISGHTALYWYRQSLGQGLEFLIYFQGNSAPDKSGLPSDRFSAERTGGSVSTLTIQRTQQEDSAVYLCASSPPAGGNNEQFFGPGTRLTVL.

The gene calls are TRBV5-6 and TRBJ2-3; 11 bases are a match to TRBD2. The germline gives CDR1 SGHDT, CDR2 YYEEEE. J gave up 3 bases and V 1 base, and 4 bases lay outside the gene matches. The CDR3 sequence is 16 residues long. The CDR3 region is CASSLTSGGITDTQYF. CDR3 in DNA: TGTGCCAGCAGCTTGACTAGCGGGGGTATAACAGATACGCAGTATTTT. Full variable domain (outside the CDR3, taken from reference TRBV5-6 and TRBJ2-3): DAGVTQSPTHLIKTRGQQVTLRCSPKSGHDTVSWYQQALGQGPQFIFQYYEEEERQRGNFPDRFSGHQFPNYSSELNVNALLLGDSALYLCASSLTSGGITDTQYFGPGTRLTVL.

The V call is TRBV28, the J call TRBJ1-6; 7 nucleotides align to TRBD1. V trimming: 5 bases; J trimming: 5 bases; junction bases outside the gene matches: 3. Germline V lookup: CDR1 MDHEN, CDR2 SYDVKM. This CDR3 contains 14 residues. In DNA, the CDR3 is TGTGCCAGCAGTACACAGGGGAATAATTCACCCCTCCACTTT. Its protein product is CASSTQGNNSPLHF.